Here is one T cell receptor (beta chain) with its context. The antigen this receptor binds is unknown. TRB rearrangements were amplified by multiplex PCR using a touch-down protocol with TRB-A and TRB-B primer pools mixed in one tube. Illumina adapters and sample indices were added to the amplicons through two consecutive PCR reactions performed with Phusion HS II polymerase. The amplicons were purified from gel with the NucleoSpin Gel and PCR Clean-up kit, after which the amplicons were quantified by Qubit and checked for quality on an Agilent 2100 Bioanalyzer. Sequencing of the libraries was performed on an Illumina MiSeq with 600-cycle, single-indexed, paired-end runs. Turning to the authors' computational methods: TRB reads were aligned and assembled with MiXCR version 2.1.12 using the default MiXCR reference library. A clone was defined by each unique CDR3 nucleotide sequence, and analysis was restricted to productive sequences with at least two reads. Alpha-parameterized diversity profiles (alpha 0 to 5), including the Shannon (alpha 1) and Simpson (alpha 2) indices, were computed with an R script to assess repertoire diversity. The tcR package was used to compute combinatorial TRB VJ usage, and cohorts were compared on this usage by principal component analysis with ade4. GLIPH was used to cluster TCRbeta CDR3s in pairs of cohorts matched for age and read depth, and a Wilcoxon test was used to compare cluster frequencies. Following reprocessing of the reads by TCRdb, the data hold one row per CDR3 protein sequence and no DNA is available. These V and J calls derive from TCRdb rather than the authors' analysis. The sample's records list approximately 5,200 distinct CDR3 sequences. Roughly 57% of the sample is in the top ten clones.

Each sample's TRB amplification started from roughly 270 ng of peripheral blood genomic DNA, which corresponds to approximately 37,500 genome equivalents. In the germline V gene (reference sequence), CDR1 corresponds to LNHDA and CDR2 to SQIVND. Its CDR3 holds 16 amino acids, cysteine through phenylalanine. No DNA was logged. This sample is drawn from a study of T cell clusters in autoimmune cytopenias (dated by TCRdb to about 2019). Notes on the research overall: Of the roughly 44 healthy donor controls, around 23 were female, and the group had a mean age of approximately 55 years and a median age of 59 years. For primary cytopenia, the controls were about two dozen age-matched healthy donors, and for secondary cytopenia, the controls were around 15 age-matched CLL patients. Peripheral blood TRB and IGH repertoires were sequenced in autoimmune cytopenia patients at active disease and during treatment follow-up, alongside healthy, CLL and autoimmune hepatitis controls. TRB sequencing reached a median depth of approximately 56,000 reads per sample and yielded a median of roughly 2,500 distinct TRB clonotypes per sample. The comparison group for autoimmune hepatitis repertoires was approximately 23 healthy donors matched for age and sex. The goal of the study was to find out whether patients with autoimmune cytopenia have a disease-specific immune repertoire signature that could be used as a blood-based biomarker.

General findings and caveats noted by the study authors: Shifts in the TRB repertoire, including less even repertoires in secondary cytopenia and CLL, were mostly a reflection of lymphoma bias and not of autoimmunity. GLIPH suggested that primary autoimmune cytopenia patients lacked physiological T cell clusters: 45 to 60 clusters were exclusive to healthy donors versus some 16 exclusive to patients. Compared with active autoimmune hepatitis patients, healthy donors had almost three times as many exclusive TRB clusters, a finding consistent with an autoimmunity-wide signature. In the comparison of secondary cytopenia with CLL, the cluster-lack signature was not observed, apparently because the dominant lymphoma-associated repertoire masked the signature. The T cell clusters were only ever defined in silico, so experimental validation of their functional role was still needed.

These data were also filed under a second study, of T cell repertoires in aging, cancer and after chemotherapy. As the second paper documents: Donors spanned six age groups from 30 or younger to 70 or older, with at least three individuals per group. Control TCR repertoires from healthy donors were recorded across several months to years, and re-sampling revealed clear clonal overlap. In total, the full dataset held millions of TCR reads. Compared with age-matched healthy donors, untreated patients with either hematological or solid cancers had significantly lower TCR diversity in the blood along with higher clonality. Declining TCR diversity with age in healthy donors was mainly explained by loss of richness; in cancer patients, loss of evenness also contributed. In both cancer cohorts, the median generation probability rose over the chemotherapy interval, which suggests that the repertoire was reconstituted through rebound thymic output. It was noted by the authors that conclusions about immunological memory after chemotherapy cannot be drawn from the repertoire data. To look at immunoaging and at how T cells reconstitute after chemotherapy, the study profiled TCR beta repertoires in peripheral blood from both healthy donors and cancer patients. Alongside about 97 healthy donors serving as a reference group, the cohort included some 210 cancer patients, of whom about 93 had hematological cancers and 110 to 140 had solid cancers. MiXCR versions 2.12 and 3.0.5 were used to process TRB sequences. Repertoire metrics included Shannon diversity, evenness, clonality (one minus evenness), and alpha-parameterized diversity profiles from alpha 0 to 5. The IGoR algorithm was used to compute generation probabilities of clones in paired pre- and post-chemotherapy samples.

This receptor was obtained from a human donor in good health. Sequenced sample: peripheral blood. In this chain, TRBV19 is recombined with TRBJ2-7; the TCRdb D gene call, TRBD2, has no DNA to confirm it. The CDR3 is CASSRLAGADSYEQYF.